This T cell receptor beta chain comes out of a study of PD-1 blockade in classical Hodgkin lymphoma (dated by TCRdb to the early 2020s). With regard to the full study: A peripheral blood immune signature of response to PD-1 blockade in classical Hodgkin lymphoma was defined using TCR beta sequencing and CyTOF.

Sample time point, as interpreted from the label and publication: newly diagnosed, previously untreated cHL patient sample. To serve as a comparison group for the relapsed/refractory trial patients, PBMCs were sequenced from patients with newly diagnosed, previously untreated classical Hodgkin lymphoma. After peripheral blood was drawn into 8 mL Vacutainer Cell Preparation Tubes, PBMCs were isolated by centrifugation and then cryopreserved. Genomic DNA was extracted with the Qiagen DNeasy kit from unsorted PBMCs and from negatively selected CD4+ and CD8+ fractions. Using primers that anneal to V and J segments, immunoSEQ multiplex PCR amplified the TCR beta CDR3 regions. A synthetic immune receptor repertoire was used to minimize amplification bias, and any remaining bias was removed computationally after sequencing. Per the authors' processing: Repertoire diversity was quantified as the Shannon entropy index using custom Python scripts. Unsorted, CD4+ and CD8+ repertoires were examined separately, except in combined analyses, for which CD4+ and CD8+ sequences were merged in silico. Here the immuneACCESS table is served through TCRdb, limited to in-frame sequences with V and J called. Missing clones are a known gap in these copies; in checked studies unresolved V genes cover under half, and the rest lacks a known reason. D and trimming come from the DNA, and the V and J calls and clone size come from that table. The sample includes approximately 45,000 clones, with roughly 91% observed a single time. 4.9% of the sample is taken by the ten largest.

For this clone: Its recognized antigen is unknown. Qualities for individual bases were not recorded, and no much larger clone is one base off.

What the authors observed across the whole study: The study was restricted to a single clinical trial cohort, and the causes of repertoire differences, possibly disease activity or prior therapy, were left undefined. Newly diagnosed patients were reported to have lower baseline TCR diversity than healthy donors, and relapsed/refractory patients were reported to have lower baseline TCR diversity still.

The CDR3 has 15 amino acids, counting the end cysteine and phenylalanine. The read is trimmed to its CDR3 DNA, 45 bases read in frame from base 1. At the junction V is shortened by 0 bases and J by 8 bases, with 14 bases in between. According to the germline V gene (reference sequence), CDR1 reads SGHNT and CDR2 reads YYREEE. The chain links TRBV5-4 with TRBJ1-4; D gene: possibly TRBD1, on 5 matching bases. Sample: peripheral blood mononuclear cells (PBMCs). The TCR was taken from a human donor with classical Hodgkin lymphoma. The CDR3 region has the sequence CASSLGGQGDEKLFF. The sequenced DNA: TGTGCCAGCAGCTTGGGGGGCCAGGGTGACGAAAAACTGTTTTTT.